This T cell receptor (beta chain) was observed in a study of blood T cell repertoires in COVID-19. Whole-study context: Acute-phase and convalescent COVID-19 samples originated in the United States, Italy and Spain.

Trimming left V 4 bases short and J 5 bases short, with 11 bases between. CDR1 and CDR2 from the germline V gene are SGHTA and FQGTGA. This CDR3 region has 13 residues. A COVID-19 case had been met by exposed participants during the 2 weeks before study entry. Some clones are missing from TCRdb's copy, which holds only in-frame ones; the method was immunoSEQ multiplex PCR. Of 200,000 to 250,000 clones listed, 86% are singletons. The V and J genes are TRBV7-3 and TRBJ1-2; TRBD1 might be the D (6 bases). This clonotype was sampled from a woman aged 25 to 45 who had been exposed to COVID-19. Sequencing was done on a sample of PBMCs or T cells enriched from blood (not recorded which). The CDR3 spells CASSSGEGYGYTF. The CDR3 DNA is TGTGCCAGCAGCTCAGGGGAGGGGTATGGCTACACCTTC.